These 6 T cell receptor beta chains came from one sample sequenced in a study of graft-versus-host responses after intestinal transplantation. Their specific antigens are unknown. Sequenced by immunoSEQ multiplex PCR; TCRdb stores in-frame clones only, minus some. The sample holds over 85,000 clones, over 80% seen once. Specimen: unstimulated CD8+ T cells sorted from spleen or lymph node cells, collected before intestinal transplant. These receptors all stem from a human donor who received an intestinal transplant.

J is TRBJ2-7 and V is TRBV27; 7 nucleotides agree with TRBD2. Germline V gene lookup returns CDR1 MNHEY and CDR2 SMNVEV (reference sequence). The CDR3 totals 17 residues. V lost 4 bases, J lost 3 bases, and 15 bases stayed unmatched. The CDR3 spells CASSWGFEAGRGYEQYF. CDR3 DNA sequence: TGTGCCAGCAGTTGGGGGTTTGAAGCGGGGAGGGGCTACGAGCAGTACTTC.

The V and J genes are TRBV14 and TRBJ1-4; tentative D call: TRBD1 (6 bases). In germline, CDR1 is SGHDN, CDR2 FVKESK. Trimming left V 1 base short and J 8 bases short, with 11 bases between. This CDR3 comprises 14 residues. CDR3 residues: CASSQAGQGEKLFF. The DNA of the CDR3 is TGTGCCAGCAGCCAAGCGGGGCAGGGGGAAAAACTGTTTTTT.

V usage is TRBV9 and J usage is TRBJ2-5; unclear D gene. Germline assignment: CDR1 SGDLS and CDR2 YYNGEE. This CDR3 has 15 residues. V was pared by 4 bases and J by 2 bases, with 15 bases between. The CDR3 coding sequence is TGTGCCAGCAGCACCGGCTGGCGGCTACAAGAGACCCAGTACTTC. Its translation is CASSTGWRLQETQYF.

The chain links TRBV10-2 to TRBJ2-5; TRBD2 agrees at 10 bases. In germline, CDR1 is WSHSY, CDR2 SAAADI. The junction had 9 bases not matched to a gene; V was cut back by 3 bases and J by 5 bases. CDR3 size: 16 residues. This CDR3 reads CASSEPSGRAFETQYF. The CDR3 coding sequence is TGCGCCAGCAGTGAACCAAGCGGGAGGGCCTTTGAGACCCAGTACTTC.

The chain links TRBV5-6 to TRBJ1-1; D is unclear. Germline CDR1 SGHDT, CDR2 YYEEEE. V lost 0 bases to trimming and J lost 11 bases, with 11 bases between them. The CDR3 contains 12 residues. Here the CDR3 DNA reads TGTGCCAGCAGCTTGGTGCAGGCGGGGGCTTTCTTT. Encoded protein: CASSLVQAGAFF.

This chain connects TRBV30 to TRBJ1-1; D is unresolved. Trimming stripped 4 bases from V and 1 base from J, with 13 bases between. Per germline, CDR1 GTSNPN and CDR2 SVGIG (reference sequence). The CDR3 has 14 amino acids. In DNA, the CDR3 is TGTGCCTGGAAATGGAGTTACCCGAACACTGAAGCTTTCTTT. Amino acids: CAWKWSYPNTEAFF.